These T cell receptor beta chains were read from a single sample in a study of T cells in Graves' hyperthyroidism and ophthalmopathy. TCRdb ran MiXCR on the multiplex PCR reads and lists one entry per CDR3 protein. The top ten hold about half of the sample, which has some 530,000 distinct CDR3 sequences, under 25% seen once. The sequenced sample consisted of blood. Receptors originate from a woman in her seventies with Graves' ophthalmopathy. CDR3s include the opening cysteine and the closing phenylalanine or tryptophan. D genes are given only for firm matches. A row's size may be missing; if present it is once, few, many or a size class.

>15|-|TRBV5-5|TRBJ2-7|few
TGTGCCAGCAGCTTGGAGTCAGAGATCTCCTACGAGCAGTACTTC
CASSLESEISYEQYF
>17|-|TRBV12-5|TRBJ2-1|-
TGTGCTAGTGGTTTGTTTCCTCCGGGAATCTCCTACAATGAGCAGTTCTTC
CASGLFPPGISYNEQFF
>13|-|TRBV7-8|TRBJ1-4|-
TGTGCCAGCAGCTTAGTGGGCAATGAAAAACTGTTTTTT
CASSLVGNEKLFF
>16|-|TRBV19|TRBJ1-5|few
TGTGCCAGTAGTGTCCACAGGGTCTCTAGCAATCAGCCCCAGCATTTT
CASSVHRVSSNQPQHF
>13|-|TRBV19|TRBJ1-1|-
TGTGCCAGTAAGGCGGACGGATACACTGAAGCTTTCTTT
CASKADGYTEAFF
>19|TRBD1|TRBV5-1|TRBJ2-7|-
TGCGCCAGCAGCGGGAGGACAGGGATAAAGGGAGGCCTTCGGTACGAGCAGTACTTC
CASSGRTGIKGGLRYEQYF
>14|-|TRBV29-1|TRBJ1-2|-
TGCAGCGTTGCTTCTAGAAACCCGAACTATGGCTACACCTTC
CSVASRNPNYGYTF
>16|TRBD2|TRBV11-3|TRBJ2-1|few
TGTGCCAGCAGCTCGACGGGACTAGATGGGGCTGATGAGCAGTTCTTC
CASSSTGLDGADEQFF
>12|-|TRBV12-3/TRBV12-4|TRBJ1-5|many
TGTGCCAGCAGCCTGATGGGTCAGCCCCAGCATTTT
CASSLMGQPQHF
>15|-|TRBV20-1|TRBJ2-1|once
TGCAGTGCTGGCCGGGGTAGTAGCGGTTACAATGAGCAGTTCTTC
CSAGRGSSGYNEQFF
>16|TRBD2|TRBV5-1|TRBJ2-1|few
TGCGCCAGCAGCCGGTTGACTAGCGGGGTCGCCAATGAGCAGTTCTTC
CASSRLTSGVANEQFF
>15|TRBD1|TRBV5-5|TRBJ1-1|-
TGTGCCAGCAGCCTTAGGACAGGGGGGATCACTGAAGCTTTCTTT
CASSLRTGGITEAFF
>15|TRBD1|TRBV10-3|TRBJ2-7|-
TGTGCCACCACAGAAACGGACAGGGGTCGGTACGAGCAGTACTTC
CATTETDRGRYEQYF
>13|TRBD1|TRBV6-1|TRBJ1-2|-
TGTGCCAGCAGTTCGACAGGGGAGAATGGCTACACCTTC
CASSSTGENGYTF
>13|-|TRBV19|TRBJ1-1|-
TGTGCCAGTAGTATCACCCCCAACACTGAAGCTTTCTTT
CASSITPNTEAFF
>13|-|TRBV6-9|TRBJ1-2|-
TGTGCCAGCAGTTATGGTGACATCATTGGCTACACCTTC
CASSYGDIIGYTF
>12|-|TRBV10-2|TRBJ2-7|few
TGCGCCAGCCACTCGTCAGGTAGCGAGCAGTACTTC
CASHSSGSEQYF
>15|-|TRBV5-1|TRBJ1-3|many
TGCGCCAGCAGCTCGGACGGGACCTCCGGAAACACCATATATTTT
CASSSDGTSGNTIYF
>16|-|TRBV3-1|TRBJ2-4|-
TGTGCCAGCAGCCAAGATCCAACGGGGAGTATGGACATTCAGTACTTC
CASSQDPTGSMDIQYF
>12|-|TRBV30|TRBJ2-7|many
TGTGCCTGGAGTGTGGGACAACACGAGCAGTACTTC
CAWSVGQHEQYF